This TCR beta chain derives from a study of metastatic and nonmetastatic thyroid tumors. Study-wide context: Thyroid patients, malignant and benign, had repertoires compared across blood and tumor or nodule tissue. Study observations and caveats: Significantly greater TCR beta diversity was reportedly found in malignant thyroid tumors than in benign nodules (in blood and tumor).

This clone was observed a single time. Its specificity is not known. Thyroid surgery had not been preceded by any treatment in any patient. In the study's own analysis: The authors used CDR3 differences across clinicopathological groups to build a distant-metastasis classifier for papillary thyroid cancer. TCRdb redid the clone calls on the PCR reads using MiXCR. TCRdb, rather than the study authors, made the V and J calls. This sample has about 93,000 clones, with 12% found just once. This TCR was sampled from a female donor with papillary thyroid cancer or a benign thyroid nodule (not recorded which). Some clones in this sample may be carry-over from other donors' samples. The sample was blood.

The CDR3: CASSYGTDGYTF. For the CDR3, the DNA is TGCGCCAGCAGCTACGGGACGGATGGCTACACCTTC. The V call is TRBV5-1, the J call TRBJ1-2, with D perhaps matching TRBD1 (5 bases). CDR3 length: 12 residues. Looked up from germline, CDR1 is SGHRS and CDR2 is YFSETQ. Trimming cost V 3 bases and J 6 bases, with 9 bases left between them.